The clone carrying this T cell receptor beta chain was seen many times. The V and J ends lost 4 bases and 2 bases respectively, with 5 bases between them. This CDR3 is 12 amino acids long. Germline loops: CDR1 SEHNR, CDR2 FQNEAQ (reference sequence). The lymph nodes were axillary draining lymph nodes from breast cancer patients. One entry per CDR3 protein, called by TCRdb with MiXCR from the multiplex PCR reads. Of about 180,000 distinct CDR3 sequences in the sample, about 33% were seen once. These data are taken from a study of breast tumors, draining lymph nodes, adjacent tissues. Sequenced input: axillary lymph node tissue. The V and J genes are TRBV7-9 and TRBJ2-5; no firm D call. The sequence came from a female donor with breast cancer. Some clones in this sample may be carry-over from other donors' samples. CDR3 DNA: TGTGCCAGCAGCTACGGACAAGAGACCCAGTACTTC. Amino acid sequence: CASSYGQETQYF.